Listed below are T cell receptor beta chains from one sample, sequenced in a study of blood T cell repertoires in COVID-19. Profiled with immunoSEQ multiplex PCR; TCRdb holds only in-frame clones, not every one. The sample has 50,000 to 65,000 clones, 65% to 85% seen once. Input material: peripheral blood. These receptors came from a human donor in a cohort sampled during active COVID-19. Each CDR3 is given with its conserved first and last residue. Each record gives: J gene, V gene, CDR3 protein.

>TRBJ2-3|TRBV9
CASSVVSAVSTDTQYF
>TRBJ2-3|TRBV18
CASSPLAGGTTDTQYF
>TRBJ1-2|TRBV5-1
CASSPLPGGGYTF
>TRBJ2-7|TRBV9
CASSPQSSVNPYEQYF
>TRBJ1-2|TRBV7-8
CASSFRVGDYGYTF
>TRBJ2-2|TRBV5-5
CASSFRLTGSANTGELFF
>TRBJ2-5|TRBV11-3
CASSFKQKETQYF
>TRBJ1-4|TRBV24-1
CATSDFKRTGTALREKLFF
>TRBJ2-5|TRBV7-7
CASSYGTSGRKTQYF
>TRBJ1-2|TRBV27
CASSLNRGLGYTF
>TRBJ1-2|TRBV9
CASSVEAGNYGYTF
>TRBJ2-5|TRBV6-2/TRBV6-3
CASSIDRDGETQYF
>TRBJ1-6|TRBV21-1
CASNIYRVESPLHF
>TRBJ1-2|TRBV30
CAWSTGVGYTF
>TRBJ2-1|TRBV20-1
CSASPGLGYNEQFF
>TRBJ2-7|TRBV5-1
CASSPGQGQIFYEQYF
>TRBJ2-4|TRBV28
CASTPGGENIQYF
>TRBJ1-4|TRBV19
CASSNRVELFF
>TRBJ2-7|TRBV9
CASSELPPLAGEYEQYF
>TRBJ1-1|TRBV5-1
CASSGNRGNTEAFF
>TRBJ1-2|TRBV21-1
CASSKLAVRDRRSVGYTF
>TRBJ2-1|TRBV6-2/TRBV6-3
CASSYSGLAGGYNEQFF
>TRBJ2-1|TRBV12-1
CASSLRRASGSNEQFF
>TRBJ2-4|TRBV6-4
CASSGGTKNIQYF
>TRBJ1-1|TRBV7-9
CASSFPGGTEAFF
>TRBJ1-3|TRBV6-5
CASSTVSLANTIYF
>TRBJ1-4|TRBV2
CASSEQVTGTGEKLFF
>TRBJ1-2|TRBV18
CASRGTEYGYTF
>TRBJ2-5|TRBV3-1/TRBV3-2
CASSQEEGGRPQETQYF
>TRBJ1-4|TRBV24-1
CATSDPGQGGTNEKLFF
>TRBJ2-7|TRBV11-1
CASSIGGGNILNF
>TRBJ2-1|TRBV28
CASTQTGVEQFF
>TRBJ1-1|TRBV15
CATSSGYNTEAFF
>TRBJ2-3|TRBV2
CASSKPGLQEADTQYF
>TRBJ2-5|TRBV18
CASSLLAGGQETQYF
>TRBJ2-1|TRBV7-2
CASSLIGRDFANEQFF
>TRBJ2-1|TRBV4-2
CASSPRLAVTQQQFF
>TRBJ1-5|TRBV19
CASSTGTFYSNQPQHF
>TRBJ1-2|TRBV13
CASSPQGYGYTF
>TRBJ2-7|TRBV19
CASSIKGSGTFTYEQYF
>TRBJ1-2|TRBV3-1/TRBV3-2
CASSQLTGGGYTF
>TRBJ2-5|TRBV14
CASSQYRRGQETQYF
>TRBJ1-6|TRBV11-1
CASRSTGTGNSPLHF
>TRBJ2-1|TRBV5-1
CASTEGREQFF
>TRBJ1-1|TRBV6-5
CASSYSEAGRDTEAFF
>TRBJ1-3|TRBV5-5
CASSFSPGEYSGNTIYF
>TRBJ2-2|TRBV3-1/TRBV3-2
CASSRQGRGTGELFF
>TRBJ2-2|TRBV13
CASSLGPSTGELFF
>TRBJ1-1|TRBV2
CASTGVNTEAFF
>TRBJ2-1|TRBV6-1
CASSERGQGYNEQFF
>TRBJ1-2|TRBV6-5
CASSSPSSGNHGYTF
>TRBJ1-5|TRBV19
CASSSRDNQPQHF